This TCR beta chain derives from a study of naive and memory T cell subsets. The SP2 primer and nested alpha and beta constant region primers amplified ligated cDNA in four rounds. From the UMI-ligation and nested PCR reads, TCRdb called clonotypes with MiXCR, one entry per CDR3 protein. Among approximately 21,000 distinct CDR3 sequences listed, approximately 6.5% were seen once. The treatment here: skin biopsy from PPD injection site in Mantoux-positive individual. An oligonucleotide containing a UMI was ligated to the 3' end of TCR cDNA. V lost 0 bases to trimming and J lost 13 bases, with 13 bases between them. CDR1 and CDR2 (germline): LNHNV, YYDKDF (reference sequence). The CDR3 is 14 amino acids. This clonotype was observed at least ten times.

The rearrangement uses TRBV15 and TRBJ1-6; possibly TRBD1 for D (5 bases). The source was skin, collected from a tuberculin skin test site. This TCR derives from an adult in good health. The CDR3 DNA reads as TGTGCCACCAGCAGAGATAGGGGTAATCTTCCCCTCCACTTT. Translated: CATSRDRGNLPLHF. Supplemented by reference TRBV15 and TRBJ1-6, the full variable domain reads DAMVIQNPRYQVTQFGKPVTLSCSQTLNHNVMYWYQQKSSQAPKLLFHYYDKDFNNEADTPDNFQSRRPNTSFCFLDIRSPGLGDTAMYLCATSRDRGNLPLHFGNGTRLTVT.